This entry features one TCR beta chain sequence. Its antigen target is currently unknown. The input lacks base qualities; no much larger clone sits a single base away. This specimen belongs to a study of blood T cell repertoires in COVID-19 (dated by TCRdb to 2020 to 2022). Looking at the study overall: Samples from collaborators originated in the United States, Italy and Spain and spanned both the acute and convalescent phases of COVID-19. Nearly every sample came with metadata listing a de-identified subject ID, COVID-19 status, age in years and sex. The repertoires were released in a freely available public database intended as a resource for research on the immune response to SARS-CoV-2. The dataset comprised deeply sampled blood TCRbeta repertoires from subjects exposed to, actively infected with, or recovered from COVID-19. Samples were obtained from the ongoing ImmuneRACE study (first 160 participants) and from 1,254 subjects provided by 6 global collaborators. Where HLA class I and class II types were available, the types were taken from metadata supplied by the sample provider, not from assay-based typing. The prospective study material was composed of cDNA or gDNA derived from T cells, B-cell-depleted T cells, or PBMCs. What the research found in general, with its limitations: How much clinical and demographic metadata was included differed by source and by participant, and the metadata was provided uncurated.

One collaborating source in Seattle enrolled patients during active infection and followed them longitudinally through the course of disease. Whole blood was collected in K2EDTA tubes by collaborating institutions according to the institutions' own protocols. Collaborator samples were shipped for TCRbeta analysis as frozen whole blood, isolated PBMCs, or DNA extracted from either sample type. TCRbeta CDR3 regions were amplified from genomic DNA using the immunoSEQ Assay, a bias-controlled multiplex PCR. As for the authors' bioinformatics: The number of nucleated cells in each sample was estimated by amplification of reference gene primers within the assay. Sequence reads were collapsed and filtered to measure the absolute abundance of every unique TCRbeta CDR3 rearrangement. For each sample, productive Simpson clonality was calculated as the square root of Simpson's diversity index over productive rearrangements. The immuneACCESS repertoire file appears here via TCRdb, limited to in-frame rearrangements. These files lack a portion of the clones; in checked studies, under half of the deficit traces to unresolved V genes, and the cause of the others is not known. That table is the source of V, J and clone size, and D and trimming were worked out from the DNA. In all, the sample holds roughly 410,000 clones, and about nine tenths of those were seen once. Roughly 1.6% of the sample lies in the top ten.

CDR1 and CDR2, looked up from the germline V gene, are MNHEY and SVGEGT. CDR3 length: 15 amino acids, cysteine to phenylalanine. CDR3 DNA is the only sequence kept; it has 45 bases, read in frame from the first base. Trimming accounts for 4 bases at V and 3 bases at J, while the number of junction bases matched to no gene is 6. The clonotype comes from a woman aged 40-49 years with COVID-19, enrolled during active disease. The receptor chain draws on TRBV6-2 or TRBV6-3 and TRBJ1-5; TRBD1 agrees with 7 junctional bases. Sequencing was carried out using peripheral blood. The CDR3 protein is CASSSRQGDNQPQHF. The nucleotides read TGTGCCAGCAGTTCTAGACAGGGAGACAATCAGCCCCAGCATTTT.